This is a list of T cell receptor beta chains from one sample in a study of post-analysis software for immune sequencing data. TCRdb ran MiXCR on the PCR reads and lists one entry per CDR3 protein. Of over 700,000 distinct CDR3 sequences in the sample, 25% to 30% were seen once. Sequencing input: blood. Receptor source: a girl between 5 and 17 years old with multiple sclerosis. The CDR3 runs from the conserved cysteine through the conserved F or W. Fields, in order: clone size, V gene, D gene, J gene, CDR3 protein, CDR3 DNA. The D gene is left open where the match is weak. Some rows mark clone size as missing; the rest say once, few, many or name a class of expanded clone.

clone_size: .
v_call: TRBV27
d_call: .
j_call: TRBJ1-4
cdr3_aa: CASKPGGGKFLDEKLFF
cdr3_nt: TGTGCCAGCAAACCAGGAGGGGGGAAATTTCTGGATGAAAAACTGTTTTTT

clone_size: few
v_call: TRBV4-1
d_call: .
j_call: TRBJ1-5
cdr3_aa: CASSQDLGGIQPQHF
cdr3_nt: TGCGCCAGCAGCCAAGATTTAGGGGGAATTCAGCCCCAGCATTTT

clone_size: few
v_call: TRBV11-2
d_call: TRBD2
j_call: TRBJ2-1
cdr3_aa: CASSLMRLAGVSSYNEQFF
cdr3_nt: TGTGCCAGCAGCTTAATGCGACTAGCGGGCGTTTCGTCCTACAATGAGCAGTTCTTC

clone_size: many
v_call: TRBV12-3/TRBV12-4
d_call: TRBD2
j_call: TRBJ2-1
cdr3_aa: CASSQGLAAYNEQFF
cdr3_nt: TGTGCCAGCAGCCAGGGACTAGCGGCCTACAATGAGCAGTTCTTC

clone_size: few
v_call: TRBV10-3
d_call: .
j_call: TRBJ2-5
cdr3_aa: CAISSPGQETQYF
cdr3_nt: TGTGCCATCAGTTCCCCGGGGCAAGAGACCCAGTACTTC

clone_size: .
v_call: TRBV7-2
d_call: .
j_call: TRBJ2-3
cdr3_aa: CASSSGEGNTQYF
cdr3_nt: TGTGCCAGCAGCTCAGGGGAGGGCAATACGCAGTATTTT

clone_size: .
v_call: TRBV10-3
d_call: .
j_call: TRBJ1-2
cdr3_aa: CATQAGVGYTF
cdr3_nt: TGTGCCACCCAGGCAGGGGTTGGCTACACCTTC

clone_size: few
v_call: TRBV27
d_call: TRBD1
j_call: TRBJ2-1
cdr3_aa: CASSPHRGLTYNEQFF
cdr3_nt: TGTGCCAGCAGTCCTCACAGGGGGCTCACCTACAATGAGCAGTTCTTC

clone_size: few
v_call: TRBV5-1
d_call: TRBD2
j_call: TRBJ2-1
cdr3_aa: CASSFGLADNEQFF
cdr3_nt: TGCGCCAGCAGCTTTGGACTAGCGGACAATGAGCAGTTCTTC

clone_size: few
v_call: TRBV28
d_call: TRBD1
j_call: TRBJ2-4
cdr3_aa: CASSPRTGGNIQYF
cdr3_nt: TGTGCCAGCAGTCCCCGGACAGGAGGAAACATTCAGTACTTC

clone_size: once
v_call: TRBV19
d_call: .
j_call: TRBJ2-7
cdr3_aa: CASSILNAPTNNEQYF
cdr3_nt: TGTGCCAGTAGTATTTTGAACGCCCCGACCAACAATGAGCAGTACTTC

clone_size: .
v_call: TRBV29-1
d_call: TRBD1
j_call: TRBJ2-5
cdr3_aa: CSVEKTGTGRGETQYF
cdr3_nt: TGCAGCGTTGAAAAAACCGGGACAGGGAGGGGAGAGACCCAGTACTTC

clone_size: few
v_call: TRBV18
d_call: .
j_call: TRBJ1-2
cdr3_aa: CASSPLRDPGYGYTF
cdr3_nt: TGTGCCAGCTCACCCCTGCGGGATCCAGGGTATGGCTACACCTTC

clone_size: .
v_call: TRBV5-6
d_call: .
j_call: TRBJ2-6
cdr3_aa: CASSGGLGSGANVLTF
cdr3_nt: TGTGCCAGCAGCGGGGGACTCGGCTCTGGGGCCAACGTCCTGACTTTC

clone_size: few
v_call: TRBV15
d_call: .
j_call: TRBJ1-1
cdr3_aa: CATRELAALNTEAFF
cdr3_nt: TGTGCCACCAGGGAGCTGGCGGCCCTCAACACTGAAGCTTTCTTT

clone_size: .
v_call: TRBV7-9
d_call: .
j_call: TRBJ1-1
cdr3_aa: CASKPGANTEAFF
cdr3_nt: TGTGCCAGCAAACCAGGGGCCAACACTGAAGCTTTCTTT

clone_size: .
v_call: TRBV29-1
d_call: TRBD1
j_call: TRBJ2-1
cdr3_aa: CSGWDREQETQFF
cdr3_nt: TGCAGCGGATGGGACAGGGAACAAGAGACCCAGTTCTTC

clone_size: many
v_call: TRBV13
d_call: TRBD2
j_call: TRBJ2-1
cdr3_aa: CASSFALAGGNEQFF
cdr3_nt: TGTGCCAGCAGCTTTGCCCTAGCGGGAGGTAATGAGCAGTTCTTC

clone_size: many
v_call: TRBV7-2
d_call: TRBD2
j_call: TRBJ2-1
cdr3_aa: CASSQRGSSYNEQFF
cdr3_nt: TGTGCCAGCAGCCAGCGGGGGAGCTCCTACAATGAGCAGTTCTTC

clone_size: .
v_call: TRBV29-1
d_call: .
j_call: TRBJ2-5
cdr3_aa: CSVVFSFQETQYF
cdr3_nt: TGCAGCGTTGTATTCAGTTTCCAAGAGACCCAGTACTTC

clone_size: few
v_call: TRBV5-1
d_call: .
j_call: TRBJ2-5
cdr3_aa: CASSLGQNLLETQYF
cdr3_nt: TGCGCCAGCAGCTTGGGCCAAAATCTTTTGGAGACCCAGTACTTC

clone_size: few
v_call: TRBV5-6
d_call: .
j_call: TRBJ2-1
cdr3_aa: CASSLGSGGNYNEQFF
cdr3_nt: TGTGCCAGCAGCTTGGGTAGCGGAGGTAACTACAATGAGCAGTTCTTC

clone_size: .
v_call: TRBV5-1
d_call: TRBD2
j_call: TRBJ2-5
cdr3_aa: CASSLSGGAGETQYF
cdr3_nt: TGCGCCAGCAGCCTTAGCGGGGGGGCCGGAGAGACCCAGTACTTC

clone_size: .
v_call: TRBV6-1
d_call: .
j_call: TRBJ2-7
cdr3_aa: CASSASQGYEQYF
cdr3_nt: TGTGCCAGCAGTGCTTCACAGGGCTACGAGCAGTACTTC

clone_size: few
v_call: TRBV20-1
d_call: .
j_call: TRBJ1-2
cdr3_aa: CSASHSRNYGYTF
cdr3_nt: TGCAGTGCTAGTCACAGTAGGAACTATGGCTACACCTTC

clone_size: .
v_call: TRBV27
d_call: .
j_call: TRBJ2-3
cdr3_aa: CASRPAREGTDTQYF
cdr3_nt: TGTGCCAGCAGGCCGGCTAGGGAGGGCACAGATACGCAGTATTTT

clone_size: few
v_call: TRBV9
d_call: TRBD2
j_call: TRBJ2-3
cdr3_aa: CASSVSTSGGATDTQYF
cdr3_nt: TGTGCCAGCAGCGTATCAACCAGCGGGGGGGCCACAGATACGCAGTATTTT

clone_size: once
v_call: TRBV29-1
d_call: .
j_call: TRBJ2-7
cdr3_aa: CSGGGSGNHGQYF
cdr3_nt: TGCAGCGGTGGAGGTTCCGGGAACCACGGGCAGTACTTC

clone_size: many
v_call: TRBV27
d_call: TRBD2
j_call: TRBJ2-1
cdr3_aa: CASSRQAGEQFF
cdr3_nt: TGTGCCAGCAGCCGGCAAGCGGGAGAGCAGTTCTTC

clone_size: .
v_call: TRBV7-9
d_call: .
j_call: TRBJ1-1
cdr3_aa: CASSFPRGVNTEAFF
cdr3_nt: TGTGCCAGCAGCTTCCCCAGAGGGGTGAACACTGAAGCTTTCTTT

clone_size: .
v_call: TRBV18
d_call: .
j_call: TRBJ2-1
cdr3_aa: CASSPLRDSEQFF
cdr3_nt: TGTGCCAGCTCACCACTGCGGGATTCTGAGCAGTTCTTC

clone_size: .
v_call: TRBV21-1
d_call: .
j_call: TRBJ2-5
cdr3_aa: CASSKSGTANQETQYF
cdr3_nt: TGTGCCAGCAGCAAATCGGGGACAGCGAACCAAGAGACCCAGTACTTC

clone_size: .
v_call: TRBV4-1
d_call: .
j_call: TRBJ2-2
cdr3_aa: CASSQEGRYRELFF
cdr3_nt: TGCGCCAGCAGCCAAGAGGGCCGGTACCGGGAGCTGTTTTTT

clone_size: few
v_call: TRBV25-1
d_call: TRBD2
j_call: TRBJ2-1
cdr3_aa: CAILAGPSSYNEQFF
cdr3_nt: TGTGCCATATTAGCGGGACCGAGCTCCTACAATGAGCAGTTCTTC

clone_size: .
v_call: TRBV4-1
d_call: .
j_call: TRBJ2-2
cdr3_aa: CASSLILEGANTGELFF
cdr3_nt: TGCGCCAGCAGCCTAATACTGGAGGGAGCGAACACCGGGGAGCTGTTTTTT

clone_size: few
v_call: TRBV5-5
d_call: TRBD1
j_call: TRBJ2-7
cdr3_aa: CASSLEQGVPSYEQYF
cdr3_nt: TGTGCCAGCAGCTTGGAACAGGGGGTGCCCTCCTACGAGCAGTACTTC

clone_size: .
v_call: TRBV29-1
d_call: .
j_call: TRBJ2-7
cdr3_aa: CSVDPPKEQYF
cdr3_nt: TGCAGCGTCGACCCCCCCAAAGAGCAGTACTTC

clone_size: once
v_call: TRBV19
d_call: TRBD2
j_call: TRBJ2-1
cdr3_aa: CASSISSGAYNEQFF
cdr3_nt: TGTGCCAGTAGTATTAGTAGCGGGGCCTACAATGAGCAGTTCTTC

clone_size: .
v_call: TRBV29-1
d_call: TRBD2
j_call: TRBJ2-3
cdr3_aa: CSAVRTSGSTDTQYF
cdr3_nt: TGCAGCGCCGTCCGGACTAGCGGCTCCACAGATACGCAGTATTTT

clone_size: .
v_call: TRBV28
d_call: .
j_call: TRBJ2-3
cdr3_aa: CASRFEITGTQYF
cdr3_nt: TGTGCCAGCAGGTTCGAGATCACAGGTACGCAGTATTTT

clone_size: few
v_call: TRBV19
d_call: .
j_call: TRBJ2-1
cdr3_aa: CASSIDRYNEQFF
cdr3_nt: TGTGCCAGTAGTATAGATCGGTACAATGAGCAGTTCTTC

clone_size: .
v_call: TRBV5-6
d_call: .
j_call: TRBJ2-3
cdr3_aa: CASTPYRFTDTQYF
cdr3_nt: TGTGCCAGCACCCCTTACAGATTCACAGATACGCAGTATTTT

clone_size: .
v_call: TRBV21-1
d_call: .
j_call: TRBJ2-3
cdr3_aa: CASSKAQGLAGAGTDTQYF
cdr3_nt: TGTGCCAGCAGCAAAGCGCAGGGACTAGCGGGAGCCGGCACAGATACGCAGTATTTT

clone_size: .
v_call: TRBV10-3
d_call: TRBD2
j_call: TRBJ2-3
cdr3_aa: CAISETTSGTDTQYF
cdr3_nt: TGTGCCATCAGTGAGACTACTAGCGGCACAGATACGCAGTATTTT

clone_size: .
v_call: TRBV5-1
d_call: TRBD1
j_call: TRBJ2-1
cdr3_aa: CASSAGTGGDEQFF
cdr3_nt: TGCGCCAGCAGCGCCGGGACAGGGGGCGATGAGCAGTTCTTC

clone_size: .
v_call: TRBV12-3/TRBV12-4
d_call: TRBD1
j_call: TRBJ1-1
cdr3_aa: CPSSITGVGTEAFF
cdr3_nt: TGTCCCAGCAGTATCACAGGGGTCGGAACTGAAGCTTTCTTT

clone_size: once
v_call: TRBV20-1
d_call: TRBD2
j_call: TRBJ2-7
cdr3_aa: CSSSGRAVYEQYF
cdr3_nt: TGCAGTAGTAGCGGGAGGGCCGTGTACGAGCAGTACTTC

clone_size: once
v_call: TRBV9
d_call: .
j_call: TRBJ1-1
cdr3_aa: CASSSPPQGSDTEAFF
cdr3_nt: TGTGCCAGCTCGAGTCCCCCCCAGGGGTCCGACACTGAAGCTTTCTTT

clone_size: few
v_call: TRBV6-1
d_call: TRBD2
j_call: TRBJ2-1
cdr3_aa: CASSLTSGSTYEQFF
cdr3_nt: TGTGCCAGCAGTCTGACTAGCGGGAGTACCTATGAGCAGTTCTTC

clone_size: once
v_call: TRBV5-1
d_call: .
j_call: TRBJ1-3
cdr3_aa: CASSTKGAHTDTIYF
cdr3_nt: TGCGCCAGCAGCACAAAGGGTGCTCACACAGACACCATATATTTT

clone_size: .
v_call: TRBV7-2
d_call: .
j_call: TRBJ2-5
cdr3_aa: CASRMGLGQETQYF
cdr3_nt: TGTGCCAGCAGGATGGGACTCGGCCAAGAGACCCAGTACTTC

clone_size: .
v_call: TRBV11-2
d_call: TRBD2
j_call: TRBJ2-1
cdr3_aa: CASSGGTSGRRMDEQFF
cdr3_nt: TGTGCCAGCAGCGGAGGGACTAGCGGGAGGAGGATGGATGAGCAGTTCTTC

clone_size: .
v_call: TRBV12-3/TRBV12-4
d_call: .
j_call: TRBJ2-1
cdr3_aa: CASTQGTRQFF
cdr3_nt: TGTGCCAGCACCCAGGGGACAAGACAGTTCTTC

clone_size: .
v_call: TRBV24-1
d_call: .
j_call: TRBJ2-3
cdr3_aa: CAARETATDTQYF
cdr3_nt: TGTGCCGCCAGAGAGACAGCCACAGATACGCAGTATTTT

clone_size: .
v_call: TRBV3-1
d_call: .
j_call: TRBJ2-1
cdr3_aa: CASSQEGGHNEQFF
cdr3_nt: TGTGCCAGCAGCCAAGAGGGGGGACACAATGAGCAGTTCTTC